This paragraph reports one T cell receptor beta chain. Its antigen is unknown. The entry originates in a study of cytomegalovirus exposure and HLA in healthy donors. General study results and limits: Researchers catalogued roughly 170 TCR beta chains as cytomegalovirus-associated. In a later analysis, across HLA loci, associated TCR counts were highest for DRB1, lowest for HLA-C. Analyzed later, most CMV-associated TCR beta chains appeared HLA-restricted. In a later analysis, parvovirus B19, influenza, CMV and Epstein-Barr virus appeared linked to several top co-occurrence clusters.

CDR3 length: 11 amino acids. Germline CDR1 reads DFQATT; CDR2 reads SNEGSKA (reference sequence). Trimming stripped 7 bases from V and 5 bases from J, with 11 bases between. PCR amplification relied on 60 Vbeta primers (plus 13 Jbeta primers). TCRdb's table, derived via immunoSEQ multiplex PCR, lists solely in-frame clones and lacks some. This sample has approximately 88,000 clones, with roughly 80% found just once. Sequences were obtained from PBMCs. The TCR sequence derives from a male donor in good health and CMV-seronegative. V usage is TRBV20-1 and J usage is TRBJ1-2; no reliable D call. For the CDR3, the DNA is TGCAGTGTGGAGTCCGAATATGGCTACACCTTC. Translating gives CSVESEYGYTF.